Each of the 3 T cell receptor beta chains below was sequenced from the same sample in a study of CD8 T cells in ankylosing spondylitis. TCRdb used MiXCR to reprocess the 5' RACE reads, holding one entry per CDR3 protein. The profile shows 200,000 or so distinct CDR3 sequences, over 10% of them singletons. Input material: blood, either unsorted or a sorted T cell fraction (not recorded which). The receptors here all came from a female donor with ankylosing spondylitis or in good health (not recorded which).

This clonotype was observed a few times. The genes are TRBV6-2 or TRBV6-3 and TRBJ2-7; D is tentatively TRBD1 or TRBD2 (6 bases each). The ends were cut back, 8 bases at V and 2 bases at J, with 19 bases in the middle. CDR3 length equals 15 residues. CDR1 is MNHEY and CDR2 is SVGEGT in the germline V gene. CDR3 sequence (DNA): TGTGCCAGCTCCACGGCCGGGGGACAAACCTACGAGCAGTACTTC. Translation: CASSTAGGQTYEQYF.

The rearrangement uses TRBV12-3 or TRBV12-4 and TRBJ2-7; D gene uncertain. Trimming took 2 bases from V and 7 from J, leaving 21 bases between them. The CDR3 covers 16 residues. CDR3 nucleotides: TGTGCCAGCAGTTTAAGCAGGTCTCTGTGGTCTGGGGAGCAGTACTTC. Amino acid sequence: CASSLSRSLWSGEQYF.

This clonotype was counted at least ten times. The chain couples TRBV5-6 to TRBJ1-5; a possible D gene is TRBD1 (5 bases). The V gene lost 1 base and the J gene lost 3 bases, with 8 bases spanning the gap. Germline V gene lookup returns CDR1 SGHDT and CDR2 YYEEEE. This CDR3 is 14 amino acids long. The CDR3 loop is CASSLPGANQPQHF. The CDR3, as DNA: TGTGCCAGCAGCTTGCCCGGGGCCAATCAGCCCCAGCATTTT.